The rows below give T cell receptor beta chains drawn from one sample of a study of a mutant IDH1 vaccine in newly diagnosed glioma. Data came from immunoSEQ multiplex PCR; TCRdb stores just in-frame clones and leaves some out. The table shows about 27,000 clones, with 65% to 85% occurring only once. Antigen specificity for these receptors is unknown. Sequencing was performed on PBMCs, taken from a glioma patient whose treatment included an IDH1 peptide vaccine. Every receptor here comes from a man in his forties with glioma. Some clones in this sample may be carry-over from other donors' samples. The CDR3 runs from the conserved cysteine through the conserved F or W. The order of the fields is clone size, D gene, V gene, J gene, CDR3 length, CDR3 DNA, CDR3 protein. A D gene is named only where the DNA matches it firmly. Size values are once, few and many counts, or a class for expanded clones, and some rows have none.

clone_size: .; d_call: TRBD2; v_call: TRBV29-1; j_call: TRBJ2-7; cdr3_length: 12; cdr3_nt: TGCAGCGGCTCTAGCGGGGGGGCCGAGCAGTACTTC; cdr3_aa: CSGSSGGAEQYF
clone_size: .; d_call: TRBD1; v_call: TRBV25-1; j_call: TRBJ1-1; cdr3_length: 14; cdr3_nt: TGTGCCAGCAATGTACAGGGGTATGGCACTGAAGCTTTCTTT; cdr3_aa: CASNVQGYGTEAFF
clone_size: few; d_call: .; v_call: TRBV5-4; j_call: TRBJ1-1; cdr3_length: 14; cdr3_nt: TGTGCCAGCAGCAGGGACTTATCGAACACTGAAGCTTTCTTT; cdr3_aa: CASSRDLSNTEAFF
clone_size: .; d_call: TRBD2; v_call: TRBV5-8; j_call: TRBJ2-5; cdr3_length: 16; cdr3_nt: TGTGCCAGCAGCCCGGGGACTAGCGGGGCCATGGAGACCCAGTACTTC; cdr3_aa: CASSPGTSGAMETQYF
clone_size: .; d_call: .; v_call: TRBV6-1; j_call: TRBJ1-3; cdr3_length: 15; cdr3_nt: TGTGCCAGCAGTGAGACCTGGGACGGGGGAAACACCATATATTTT; cdr3_aa: CASSETWDGGNTIYF
clone_size: .; d_call: TRBD2; v_call: TRBV5-1; j_call: TRBJ2-1; cdr3_length: 16; cdr3_nt: TGCGCCAGCAGCTTGCTTAGCGGGGGCCTAGATAATGAGCAGTTCTTC; cdr3_aa: CASSLLSGGLDNEQFF
clone_size: .; d_call: .; v_call: TRBV2; j_call: TRBJ1-3; cdr3_length: 17; cdr3_nt: TGTGCCAGCAGTGATGTCGCAGGGAAAAACTCTGGAAACACCATATATTTT; cdr3_aa: CASSDVAGKNSGNTIYF
clone_size: .; d_call: .; v_call: TRBV27; j_call: TRBJ1-6; cdr3_length: 15; cdr3_nt: TGTGCCAGCACGAATACGGGGGGCGCAGGTACACCCCTCCACTTT; cdr3_aa: CASTNTGGAGTPLHF
clone_size: .; d_call: .; v_call: TRBV4-1; j_call: TRBJ2-7; cdr3_length: 15; cdr3_nt: TGCGCCAGCAGCCAAGACGACCTACTTACCTACGAGCAGTACTTC; cdr3_aa: CASSQDDLLTYEQYF
clone_size: .; d_call: .; v_call: TRBV5-4; j_call: TRBJ1-4; cdr3_length: 15; cdr3_nt: TGTGCCAGCAGCCCCGGGGGGGGAAGGAATGAAAAACTGTTTTTT; cdr3_aa: CASSPGGGRNEKLFF
clone_size: .; d_call: .; v_call: TRBV5-5; j_call: TRBJ1-1; cdr3_length: 15; cdr3_nt: TGTGCCAGCAGCTTTGTCCCACGGGGGAACACTGAAGCTTTCTTT; cdr3_aa: CASSFVPRGNTEAFF
clone_size: .; d_call: .; v_call: TRBV7-3; j_call: TRBJ2-5; cdr3_length: 13; cdr3_nt: TGTGCCAGCGCCCCAGGGTCCCAAGAGACCCAGTACTTC; cdr3_aa: CASAPGSQETQYF
clone_size: .; d_call: TRBD2; v_call: TRBV4-3; j_call: TRBJ2-3; cdr3_length: 17; cdr3_nt: TGCGCCAGCAGCCAAGATGCAGCGGGGGACCACACAGATACGCAGTATTTT; cdr3_aa: CASSQDAAGDHTDTQYF
clone_size: .; d_call: TRBD1; v_call: TRBV2; j_call: TRBJ2-5; cdr3_length: 14; cdr3_nt: TGTGCCAGCACCCTAGGACAGGGGGGAGAGACCCAGTACTTC; cdr3_aa: CASTLGQGGETQYF
clone_size: .; d_call: .; v_call: TRBV6-5; j_call: TRBJ1-5; cdr3_length: 13; cdr3_nt: TGTGCCAGCAGCGACAGCTGGAATCAGCCCCAGCATTTT; cdr3_aa: CASSDSWNQPQHF
clone_size: .; d_call: TRBD1; v_call: TRBV5-1; j_call: TRBJ1-2; cdr3_length: 14; cdr3_nt: TGCGCCAGCAGCCCGGAGGGGGCACCGAATGGCTACACCTTC; cdr3_aa: CASSPEGAPNGYTF
clone_size: .; d_call: .; v_call: TRBV2; j_call: TRBJ2-5; cdr3_length: 15; cdr3_nt: TGTGCCAGCAGTGAAGGCAGCCAGGGGAGTGAGACCCAGTACTTC; cdr3_aa: CASSEGSQGSETQYF
clone_size: .; d_call: .; v_call: TRBV5-1; j_call: TRBJ1-5; cdr3_length: 14; cdr3_nt: TGCGCCAGCAGCCCCGGACAGACCAATCAGCCCCAGCATTTT; cdr3_aa: CASSPGQTNQPQHF
clone_size: .; d_call: .; v_call: TRBV18; j_call: TRBJ2-1; cdr3_length: 14; cdr3_nt: TGTGCCAGCTCACCCTCTAGCTCCTACAATGAGCAGTTCTTC; cdr3_aa: CASSPSSSYNEQFF
clone_size: few; d_call: .; v_call: TRBV4-2; j_call: TRBJ2-6; cdr3_length: 16; cdr3_nt: TGTGCCAGCAGCCAAGATCCGCACTCTGGGGCCAACGTCCTGACTTTC; cdr3_aa: CASSQDPHSGANVLTF
clone_size: .; d_call: TRBD1; v_call: TRBV6-1; j_call: TRBJ1-4; cdr3_length: 13; cdr3_nt: TGTGCCAGCAGCCTAGGGGGCGGAGAAAAACTGTTTTTT; cdr3_aa: CASSLGGGEKLFF
clone_size: .; d_call: .; v_call: TRBV11-2; j_call: TRBJ2-7; cdr3_length: 13; cdr3_nt: TGTGCCAGCAGCTTAGACCCAGCCTACGAGCAGTACTTC; cdr3_aa: CASSLDPAYEQYF
clone_size: few; d_call: .; v_call: TRBV6-5; j_call: TRBJ2-7; cdr3_length: 13; cdr3_nt: TGTGCCAGCAGTTACTCGATTGACAGCCCGCAGTACTTC; cdr3_aa: CASSYSIDSPQYF
clone_size: .; d_call: .; v_call: TRBV7-9; j_call: TRBJ2-5; cdr3_length: 11; cdr3_nt: TGTGCCAGCAGCTCCCTCAGGACCCAGTACTTC; cdr3_aa: CASSSLRTQYF
clone_size: few; d_call: .; v_call: TRBV6-1; j_call: TRBJ1-4; cdr3_length: 15; cdr3_nt: TGTGCCAGCAGGGAACAGGACACGGGGGGGGAAAAACTGTTTTTT; cdr3_aa: CASREQDTGGEKLFF
clone_size: .; d_call: .; v_call: TRBV5-6; j_call: TRBJ1-1; cdr3_length: 13; cdr3_nt: TGTGCCAGCAGCAGACAGATGAACACTGAAGCTTTCTTT; cdr3_aa: CASSRQMNTEAFF
clone_size: .; d_call: .; v_call: TRBV19; j_call: TRBJ1-5; cdr3_length: 10; cdr3_nt: TGTGCCAGTAGTGAGACAGTGGTGCATTTT; cdr3_aa: CASSETVVHF
clone_size: .; d_call: TRBD1; v_call: TRBV9; j_call: TRBJ1-6; cdr3_length: 15; cdr3_nt: TGTGCCAGCAGCGCCCAGACAGGGGGGGATTCACCCCTCCACTTT; cdr3_aa: CASSAQTGGDSPLHF
clone_size: .; d_call: .; v_call: TRBV6-5; j_call: TRBJ1-2; cdr3_length: 14; cdr3_nt: TGTGCCAGCTCGATTGCCGACGTAAACTATGGCTACACCTTC; cdr3_aa: CASSIADVNYGYTF
clone_size: few; d_call: TRBD1; v_call: TRBV18; j_call: TRBJ1-2; cdr3_length: 12; cdr3_nt: TGTGCCAGCTCACCAGGACAGGGCACCGGCACCTTC; cdr3_aa: CASSPGQGTGTF
clone_size: .; d_call: TRBD1; v_call: TRBV4-3; j_call: TRBJ1-2; cdr3_length: 19; cdr3_nt: TGCGCCAGCAGCCAAGATAGGACAGGGAAAACTTTGTTTAACTATGGCTACACCTTC; cdr3_aa: CASSQDRTGKTLFNYGYTF
clone_size: .; d_call: .; v_call: TRBV7-2; j_call: TRBJ1-6; cdr3_length: 15; cdr3_nt: TGTGCCAGCAGCCGGATGAGGGGACGGATAACACCCCTCCACTTT; cdr3_aa: CASSRMRGRITPLHF
clone_size: .; d_call: .; v_call: TRBV5-6; j_call: TRBJ2-5; cdr3_length: 15; cdr3_nt: TGTGCCAGCAGCTTGCCGGCAGCTAGCCGGGAGACCCAGTACTTC; cdr3_aa: CASSLPAASRETQYF
clone_size: .; d_call: .; v_call: TRBV5-1; j_call: TRBJ2-5; cdr3_length: 15; cdr3_nt: TGCGCCAGCAGCCTCCGTGGAGGGGGGCAAGAGACCCAGTACTTC; cdr3_aa: CASSLRGGGQETQYF
clone_size: .; d_call: .; v_call: TRBV18; j_call: TRBJ1-1; cdr3_length: 13; cdr3_nt: TGTGCCAGCTCACCAGGGGCCCTTGCTAAAGCTTTCTTT; cdr3_aa: CASSPGALAKAFF
clone_size: .; d_call: .; v_call: TRBV4-1; j_call: TRBJ1-1; cdr3_length: 15; cdr3_nt: TGCGCCAGCAGCCGGACAGAGATCATGAACACTGAAGCTTTCTTT; cdr3_aa: CASSRTEIMNTEAFF
clone_size: .; d_call: .; v_call: TRBV7-2; j_call: TRBJ2-3; cdr3_length: 15; cdr3_nt: TGTGCCAGCAGCTTAGCGGCGACCAGCACAGATACGCAGTATTTT; cdr3_aa: CASSLAATSTDTQYF
clone_size: .; d_call: .; v_call: TRBV9; j_call: TRBJ1-2; cdr3_length: 15; cdr3_nt: TGTGCCAGCAGCGTAGACCCCCCTAGGATCTATGGCTACACCTTC; cdr3_aa: CASSVDPPRIYGYTF
clone_size: few; d_call: TRBD1; v_call: TRBV4-2; j_call: TRBJ1-1; cdr3_length: 17; cdr3_nt: TGTGCCAGCAGCCAGAACCCGACAGGGGTTATGAACACTGAAGCTTTCTTT; cdr3_aa: CASSQNPTGVMNTEAFF
clone_size: .; d_call: .; v_call: TRBV11-2; j_call: TRBJ2-1; cdr3_length: 15; cdr3_nt: TGTGCCAGCAGCTTAACCCTGAGCTCCTACAATGAGCAGTTCTTC; cdr3_aa: CASSLTLSSYNEQFF
clone_size: .; d_call: .; v_call: TRBV5-1; j_call: TRBJ2-5; cdr3_length: 16; cdr3_nt: TGCGCCAGCAGCCCTCTCCGGGGCGGGGGCGGTGAGACCCAGTACTTC; cdr3_aa: CASSPLRGGGGETQYF
clone_size: .; d_call: .; v_call: TRBV5-6; j_call: TRBJ1-1; cdr3_length: 13; cdr3_nt: TGTGCCAGTGACAGGACTTCGAACACTGAAGCTTTCTTT; cdr3_aa: CASDRTSNTEAFF
clone_size: once; d_call: .; v_call: TRBV7-2; j_call: TRBJ1-5; cdr3_length: 14; cdr3_nt: TGTGCCAGCAGCTCCCGGTGGAGGAATCAGCCCCAGCATTTT; cdr3_aa: CASSSRWRNQPQHF
clone_size: once; d_call: .; v_call: TRBV2; j_call: TRBJ2-5; cdr3_length: 14; cdr3_nt: TGTGCCAGCAGCTTTCTAGCCATCGGAGAGACCCAGTACTTC; cdr3_aa: CASSFLAIGETQYF
clone_size: .; d_call: .; v_call: TRBV4-3; j_call: TRBJ1-2; cdr3_length: 14; cdr3_nt: TGCGCCAGCAGCCAAGTTCTCGGGGGCAGGGGCTACACCTTC; cdr3_aa: CASSQVLGGRGYTF
clone_size: .; d_call: .; v_call: TRBV5-4; j_call: TRBJ2-3; cdr3_length: 14; cdr3_nt: TGTGCCAGCAGCCTGCAGGACAGCACAGATACGCAGTATTTT; cdr3_aa: CASSLQDSTDTQYF
clone_size: .; d_call: TRBD1; v_call: TRBV19; j_call: TRBJ2-5; cdr3_length: 15; cdr3_nt: TGTGCCAGTAGTTCTCGGACAGGGAATTGGGAGACCCAGTACTTC; cdr3_aa: CASSSRTGNWETQYF
clone_size: .; d_call: .; v_call: TRBV4-2; j_call: TRBJ1-2; cdr3_length: 15; cdr3_nt: TGTGCCAGCAGCCAATATGCAGGGAGTTCCTATGGCTACACCTTC; cdr3_aa: CASSQYAGSSYGYTF
clone_size: .; d_call: .; v_call: TRBV5-1; j_call: TRBJ2-5; cdr3_length: 16; cdr3_nt: TGCGCCAGCAGCTTGGTGGGGGCCCGGTATGAAGAGACCCAGTACTTC; cdr3_aa: CASSLVGARYEETQYF
clone_size: .; d_call: .; v_call: TRBV30; j_call: TRBJ1-2; cdr3_length: 11; cdr3_nt: TGTGCCTGGACTGCAGGGAGACGGGACACCTTC; cdr3_aa: CAWTAGRRDTF
clone_size: .; d_call: TRBD1; v_call: TRBV7-9; j_call: TRBJ1-2; cdr3_length: 13; cdr3_nt: TGTGCCAGCAGCTTAGGGGGACAGTATGGCTACACCTTC; cdr3_aa: CASSLGGQYGYTF
clone_size: .; d_call: .; v_call: TRBV7-2; j_call: TRBJ2-6; cdr3_length: 15; cdr3_nt: TGTGCCAGCAGCCTCAGTTGGTCTGGGGCCAACGTCCTGACTTTC; cdr3_aa: CASSLSWSGANVLTF
clone_size: .; d_call: TRBD2; v_call: TRBV9; j_call: TRBJ2-3; cdr3_length: 16; cdr3_nt: TGTGCCAGCAGCGTAGGTCCGGGGGGGCTAATAGATACGCAGTATTTT; cdr3_aa: CASSVGPGGLIDTQYF
clone_size: .; d_call: .; v_call: TRBV7-2; j_call: TRBJ1-1; cdr3_length: 13; cdr3_nt: TGTGCCAGCAGCTTAGGGCAGAACACTGAAGCTTTCTTT; cdr3_aa: CASSLGQNTEAFF